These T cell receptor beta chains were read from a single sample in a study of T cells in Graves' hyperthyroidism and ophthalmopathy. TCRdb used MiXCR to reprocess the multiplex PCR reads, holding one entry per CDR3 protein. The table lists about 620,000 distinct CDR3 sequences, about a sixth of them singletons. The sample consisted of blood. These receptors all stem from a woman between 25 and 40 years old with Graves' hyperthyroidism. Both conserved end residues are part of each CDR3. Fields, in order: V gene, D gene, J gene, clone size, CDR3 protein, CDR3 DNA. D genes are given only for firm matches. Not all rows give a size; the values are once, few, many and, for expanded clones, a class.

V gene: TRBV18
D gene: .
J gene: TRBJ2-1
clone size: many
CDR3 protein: CASSPFGGAYNEQFF
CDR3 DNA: TGTGCCAGCTCCCCGTTTGGGGGAGCGTACAATGAGCAGTTCTTC

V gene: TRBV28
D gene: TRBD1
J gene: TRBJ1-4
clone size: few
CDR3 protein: CASSLPDREKLFF
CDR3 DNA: TGTGCCAGCAGTTTACCGGACAGGGAAAAACTGTTTTTT

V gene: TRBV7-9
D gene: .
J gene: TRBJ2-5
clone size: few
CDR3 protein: CASTKGGETQYF
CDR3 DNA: TGTGCCAGCACTAAAGGAGGGGAGACCCAGTACTTC

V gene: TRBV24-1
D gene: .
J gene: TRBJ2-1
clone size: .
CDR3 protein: CATSDPSRSPMGEQFF
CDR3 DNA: TGTGCCACCAGTGATCCCAGCCGATCCCCCATGGGTGAGCAGTTCTTC

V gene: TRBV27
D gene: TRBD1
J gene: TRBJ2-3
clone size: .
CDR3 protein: CASSMDRDRPTDTQYF
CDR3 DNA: TGTGCCAGCAGTATGGACCGGGACAGACCCACAGATACGCAGTATTTT

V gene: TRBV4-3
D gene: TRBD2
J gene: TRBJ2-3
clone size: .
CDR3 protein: CASSQTSGADAQYF
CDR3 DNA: TGCGCCAGCAGCCAAACTAGCGGGGCGGATGCGCAGTATTTT

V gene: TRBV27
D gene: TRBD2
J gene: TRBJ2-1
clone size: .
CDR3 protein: CASSLYSGRAHNEQFF
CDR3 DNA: TGTGCCAGCAGTTTATATAGCGGGAGGGCCCACAATGAGCAGTTCTTC

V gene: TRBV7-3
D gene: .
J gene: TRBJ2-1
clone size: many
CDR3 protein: CASSLSKRIFSDKSYNEQFF
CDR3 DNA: TGTGCCAGCAGCTTAAGTAAGCGGATCTTCTCTGACAAATCCTACAATGAGCAGTTCTTC

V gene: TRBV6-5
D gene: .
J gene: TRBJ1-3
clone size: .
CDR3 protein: CASSLTRSGNTIYF
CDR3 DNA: TGTGCCAGCAGTTTGACACGCTCTGGAAACACCATATATTTT

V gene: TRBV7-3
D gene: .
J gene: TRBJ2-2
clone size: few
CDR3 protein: CASSFSGIGELFF
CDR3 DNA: TGTGCCAGCAGCTTTTCCGGGATCGGGGAGCTGTTTTTT

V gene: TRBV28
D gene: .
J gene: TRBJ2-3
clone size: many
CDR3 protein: CASSPRDGFYTDTQYF
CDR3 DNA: TGTGCCAGCAGCCCTAGGGACGGCTTCTACACAGATACGCAGTATTTT

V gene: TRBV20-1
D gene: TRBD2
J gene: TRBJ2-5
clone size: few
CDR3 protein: CSAPPGGDYQETQYF
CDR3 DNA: TGCAGTGCTCCCCCGGGAGGGGACTACCAAGAGACCCAGTACTTC

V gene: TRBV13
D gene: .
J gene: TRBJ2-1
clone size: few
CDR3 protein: CASNLNRPAYNEQFF
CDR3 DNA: TGTGCCAGCAACCTAAACAGACCTGCCTACAATGAGCAGTTCTTC